Listed here are 5 T cell receptor beta chains from one sample, sequenced in a study of OX40 agonist ivuxolimab in advanced cancers. Libraries were prepared by immunoSEQ multiplex PCR; TCRdb keeps only in-frame clonotypes and omits some of them. This table holds about 76,000 clones, approximately 80% found once. Source: CD4+ or CD8+ T cells sorted from blood, taken in a trial of the OX40 agonist ivuxolimab. These receptors were obtained from an adult with an advanced solid tumor such as melanoma, head and neck, liver or kidney cancer.

V is TRBV28 and J is TRBJ1-2; D ambiguous. With 3 bases removed from V and 8 bases from J, the gap between germline ends came to 13 bases. Germline CDR1 reads MDHEN; CDR2 reads SYDVKM. The CDR3 is 13 amino acids. The CDR3 sequence: CASSFLNDWGYTF. DNA of the CDR3: TGTGCCAGCAGTTTTCTTAACGACTGGGGCTACACCTTC.

The genes are TRBV6-5 and TRBJ1-1; 7 bases agree with TRBD1. V was pared by 6 bases and J by 0 bases, with 7 bases of the junction left unmatched. The CDR3 has 15 residues. Germline V gene lookup returns CDR1 MNHEY and CDR2 SVGAGI. Here the CDR3 DNA reads TGTGCCAGCAGCTCGGGACAGATCATGAACACTGAAGCTTTCTTT. Its translation: CASSSGQIMNTEAFF.

Sample share makes this clone medium-sized. The chain links TRBV7-2 to TRBJ1-2; 10 bases fit TRBD1. The CDR3 totals 16 residues. Germline loops: CDR1 SGHTA, CDR2 FQGNSA. The V and J ends lost 0 bases and 1 base, in that order; junction bases with no gene match: 2. DNA of the CDR3: TGTGCCAGCAGCTTAGCCGGGGACAGGGGTAACTATGGCTACACCTTC. Translated: CASSLAGDRGNYGYTF.

The chain carries TRBV27 and TRBJ2-7; a possible D gene is TRBD1 (5 bases). V was cut by 1 base and J by 3 bases, with 10 bases left in between. The CDR3 spans 14 residues. The V gene's germline CDR1 is MNHEY and CDR2 SMNVEV (reference sequence). This chain's CDR3 is CASSLLGVNYEQYF. CDR3 nucleotide sequence: TGTGCCAGCAGTTTATTAGGGGTCAACTACGAGCAGTACTTC.

This chain links TRBV4-1 with TRBJ2-7; tentative D call: TRBD1 (6 bases). CDR1 is MGHRA and CDR2 is YSYEKL in the germline V gene. The CDR3 runs 16 residues. Trimming pared 1 base from V and 2 bases from J, leaving 15 bases between. As DNA, the CDR3 is TGCGCCAGCAGCCAAGTGGGGGCAGGAGCACCCTACGAGCAGTACTTC. Translation gives CASSQVGAGAPYEQYF.